This TCR beta chain was identified during a study of cytomegalovirus exposure and HLA in healthy donors. Study outcomes and limitations: The tendency of first-cohort TCR clusters to co-occur in the 90 to 150 validation repertoires was the finding of a later analysis.

Sequencing was performed with immunoSEQ multiplex PCR; in TCRdb, only in-frame clones are kept and a portion is missing. The table has 250,000 to 350,000 clones, roughly 90% seen once. In regard to this clone: Antigen: not known.

The TCR was taken from a woman aged 25 to 39 in good health and CMV-seropositive. Sequences were obtained from PBMCs.

In DNA form, the CDR3 reads TGTGCCAGCAGCGCGCCTAGCGGGGGCCCCTACGAGCAGTACTTC. This codes for CASSAPSGGPYEQYF. The chain combines TRBV9 with TRBJ2-7, with 10 bases aligning to TRBD2. This CDR3 comprises 15 residues. Germline V CDR1 and CDR2: SGDLS, YYNGEE. V was pared by 3 bases and J by 2 bases, with 5 bases of the junction left unmatched.